This T cell receptor (beta chain) came from a study of CD8 T cells in ankylosing spondylitis. Study observations and caveats: Disease-linked clones had a CD8+ phenotype and relatively low frequency in peripheral blood. It was reported that disease-linked clones were significantly enriched in matched ankylosing spondylitis synovial fluid. Fewer than 10 highly homologous variants made up a TCR beta motif that seemed to typify ankylosing spondylitis blood.

Making use of molecular barcodes, quantitative 5'-RACE generated TCR beta libraries. MiXCR, applied by TCRdb to the 5' RACE reads, yields one record per CDR3 protein. The sample consists of about 39,000 distinct CDR3 sequences, over 9% of them appearing once. This clonotype has a count of ten or more. Antigen specificity is unknown. Per the germline V gene, CDR1 is MNHEY and CDR2 is SVGAGI. CDR3 length equals 12 residues. V was clipped by 6 bases and J by 8 bases; unmatched bases: 3. The gene calls are TRBV6-5 and TRBJ1-4; 7 positions match TRBD1. This clonotype originated in a male donor with ankylosing spondylitis or in good health (not recorded which). Sequencing was done on a sample of blood, either unsorted or a sorted T cell fraction (not recorded which). CDR3: CASRTQGEKLFF. For the CDR3, the DNA is TGTGCCAGCAGAACACAGGGGGAAAAACTGTTTTTT.